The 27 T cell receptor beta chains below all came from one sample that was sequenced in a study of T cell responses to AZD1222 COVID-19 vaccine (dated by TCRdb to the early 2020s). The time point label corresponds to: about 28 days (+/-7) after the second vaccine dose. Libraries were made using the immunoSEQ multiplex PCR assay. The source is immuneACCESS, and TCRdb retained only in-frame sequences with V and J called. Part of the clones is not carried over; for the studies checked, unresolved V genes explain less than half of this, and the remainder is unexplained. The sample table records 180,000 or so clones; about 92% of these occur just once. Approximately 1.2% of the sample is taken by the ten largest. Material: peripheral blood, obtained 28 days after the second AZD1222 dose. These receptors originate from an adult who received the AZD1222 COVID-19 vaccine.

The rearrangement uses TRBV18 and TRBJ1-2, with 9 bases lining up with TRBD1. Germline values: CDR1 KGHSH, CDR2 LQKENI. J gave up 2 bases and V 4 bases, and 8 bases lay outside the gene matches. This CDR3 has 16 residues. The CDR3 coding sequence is TGTGCCAGCTCACAACAGACAGGGGGGATAAACTATGGCTACACCTTC. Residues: CASSQQTGGINYGYTF.

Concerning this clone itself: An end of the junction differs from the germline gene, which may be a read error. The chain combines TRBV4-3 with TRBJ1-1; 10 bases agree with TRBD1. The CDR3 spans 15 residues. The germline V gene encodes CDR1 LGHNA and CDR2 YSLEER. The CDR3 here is CPSSHDRGRNTEAFF. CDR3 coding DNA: TGCCCCAGCAGCCACGACAGGGGGCGGAACACTGAAGCTTTCTTT.

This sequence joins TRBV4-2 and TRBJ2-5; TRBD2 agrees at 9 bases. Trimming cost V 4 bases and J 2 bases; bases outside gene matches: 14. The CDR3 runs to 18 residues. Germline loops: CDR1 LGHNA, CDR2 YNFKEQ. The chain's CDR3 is CASSPRWASGDPQETQYF. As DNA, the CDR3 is TGTGCCAGCAGCCCCAGATGGGCTAGCGGGGATCCACAAGAGACCCAGTACTTC.

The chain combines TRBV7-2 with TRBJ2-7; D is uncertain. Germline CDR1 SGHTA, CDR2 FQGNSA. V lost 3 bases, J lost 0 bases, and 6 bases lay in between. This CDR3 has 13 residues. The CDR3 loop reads CASSFPSSYEQYF. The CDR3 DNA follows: TGTGCCAGCAGCTTTCCCAGCTCCTACGAGCAGTACTTC. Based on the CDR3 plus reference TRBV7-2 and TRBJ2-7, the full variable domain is GAGVSQSPSNKVTEKGKDVELRCDPISGHTALYWYRQSLGQGLEFLIYFQGNSAPDKSGLPSDRFSAERTGGSVSTLTIQRTQQEDSAVYLCASSFPSSYEQYFGPGTRLTVT.

In nucleotides, the CDR3 is TGTGCCAGCAGCTTCGGAACAGGGGACTATGGCTACACCTTC. Amino acids: CASSFGTGDYGYTF. The rearrangement joins TRBV7-2 to TRBJ1-2, with TRBD1 matching 7 bases. This CDR3 has 14 amino acids. Germline loops: CDR1 SGHTA, CDR2 FQGNSA. Trimming at V came to 3 bases and at J to 3 bases, leaving 4 bases not matched to a gene.

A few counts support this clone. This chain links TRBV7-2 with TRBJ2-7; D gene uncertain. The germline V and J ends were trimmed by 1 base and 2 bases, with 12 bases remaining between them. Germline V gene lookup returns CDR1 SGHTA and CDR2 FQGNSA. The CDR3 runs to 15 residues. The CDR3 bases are TGTGCCAGCAGCTTAGAGGATGGGTTGGCCTACGAGCAGTACTTC. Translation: CASSLEDGLAYEQYF.

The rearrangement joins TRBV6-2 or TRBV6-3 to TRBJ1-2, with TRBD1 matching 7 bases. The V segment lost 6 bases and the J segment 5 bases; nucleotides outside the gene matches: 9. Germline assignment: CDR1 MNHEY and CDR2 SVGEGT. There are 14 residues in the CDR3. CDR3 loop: CASSPGTAVYGYTF. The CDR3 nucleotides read TGTGCCAGCAGCCCCGGGACAGCCGTTTATGGCTACACCTTC.

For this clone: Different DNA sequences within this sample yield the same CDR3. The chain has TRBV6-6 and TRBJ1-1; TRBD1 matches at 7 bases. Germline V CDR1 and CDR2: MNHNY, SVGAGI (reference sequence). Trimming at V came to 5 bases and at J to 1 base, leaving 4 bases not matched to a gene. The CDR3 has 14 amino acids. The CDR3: CASSDRQGNTEAFF. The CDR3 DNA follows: TGTGCCAGCAGTGACAGACAGGGGAACACTGAAGCTTTCTTT.

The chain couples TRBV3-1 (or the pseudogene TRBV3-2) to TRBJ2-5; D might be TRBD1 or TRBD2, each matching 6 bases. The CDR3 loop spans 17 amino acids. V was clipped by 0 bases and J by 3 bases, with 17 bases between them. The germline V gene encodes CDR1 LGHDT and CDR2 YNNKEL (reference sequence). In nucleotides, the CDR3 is TGTGCCAGCAGCCAAGAGGCAGAGGGGGGCTTTAAAGAGACCCAGTACTTC. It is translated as CASSQEAEGGFKETQYF.

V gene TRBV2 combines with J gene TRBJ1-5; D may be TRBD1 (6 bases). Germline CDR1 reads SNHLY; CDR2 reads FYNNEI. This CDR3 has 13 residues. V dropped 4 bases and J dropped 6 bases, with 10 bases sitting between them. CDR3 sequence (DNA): TGTGCCAGCAGTGCATCAGGGGTTCAGCCCCAGCATTTT. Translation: CASSASGVQPQHF. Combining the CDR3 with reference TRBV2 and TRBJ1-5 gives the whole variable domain EPEVTQTPSHQVTQMGQEVILRCVPISNHLYFYWYRQILGQKVEFLVSFYNNEISEKSEIFDDQFSVERPDGSNFTLKIRSTKLEDSAMYFCASSASGVQPQHFGDGTRLSIL.

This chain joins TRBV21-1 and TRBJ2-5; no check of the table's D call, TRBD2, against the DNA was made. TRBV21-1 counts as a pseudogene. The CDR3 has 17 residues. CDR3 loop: CASSKWAGLALQETQYF. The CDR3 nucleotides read TGTGCCAGCAGCAAATGGGCGGGACTAGCTCTTCAAGAGACCCAGTACTTC.

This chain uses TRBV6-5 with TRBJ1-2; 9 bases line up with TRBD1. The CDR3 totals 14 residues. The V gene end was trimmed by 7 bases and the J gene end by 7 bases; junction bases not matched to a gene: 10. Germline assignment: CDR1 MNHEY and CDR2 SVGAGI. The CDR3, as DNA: TGTGCCAGCACCTCTTTACAGGGGGCAGGTGGCTACACCTTC. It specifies CASTSLQGAGGYTF.

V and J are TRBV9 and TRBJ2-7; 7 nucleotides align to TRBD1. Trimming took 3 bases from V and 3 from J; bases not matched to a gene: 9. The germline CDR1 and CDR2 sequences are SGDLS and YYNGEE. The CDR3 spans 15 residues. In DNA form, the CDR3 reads TGTGCCAGCAGCGCCCCGACAGGGCCCAACTACGAGCAGTACTTC. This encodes CASSAPTGPNYEQYF.

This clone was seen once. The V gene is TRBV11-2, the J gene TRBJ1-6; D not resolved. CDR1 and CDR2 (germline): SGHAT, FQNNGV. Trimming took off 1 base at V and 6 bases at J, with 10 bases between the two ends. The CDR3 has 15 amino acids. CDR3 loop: CASSLVGRTNSPLHF. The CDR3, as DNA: TGTGCCAGCAGCTTAGTCGGACGGACTAATTCACCCCTCCACTTT.

The chain's CDR3 is CASSWMTPVGSAYNEQFF. The CDR3 DNA reads as TGTGCCAGCAGCTGGATGACCCCAGTAGGATCGGCCTACAATGAGCAGTTCTTC. The rearrangement links TRBV5-5 to TRBJ2-1; D call uncertain. Germline V gene data show CDR1 as SGHKS and CDR2 as YYEKEE (reference sequence). Trimming shortened V by 3 bases and J by 2 bases, and 21 bases separated the two germline ends. The CDR3 consists of 18 residues.

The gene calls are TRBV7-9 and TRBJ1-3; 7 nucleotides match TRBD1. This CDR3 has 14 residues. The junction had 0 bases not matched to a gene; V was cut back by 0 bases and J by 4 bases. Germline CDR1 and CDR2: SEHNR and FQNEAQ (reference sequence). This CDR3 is CASSLADRGNTIYF. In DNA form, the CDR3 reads TGTGCCAGCAGCTTAGCGGACAGGGGAAACACCATATATTTT. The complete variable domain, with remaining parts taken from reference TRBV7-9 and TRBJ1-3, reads DTGVSQNPRHKITKRGQNVTFRCDPISEHNRLYWYRQTLGQGPEFLTYFQNEAQLEKSRLLSDRFSAERPKGSFSTLEIQRTEQGDSAMYLCASSLADRGNTIYFGEGSWLTVV.

CDR3 residues: CASSLPQGRGNTEAFF. The CDR3 nucleotides read TGTGCCAGCAGCCTTCCTCAGGGTAGAGGAAACACTGAAGCTTTCTTT. This chain uses TRBV4-2 with TRBJ1-1; the D gene is possibly TRBD1 (5 bases). The V gene lost 4 bases and the J gene lost 2 bases, with 17 bases spanning the gap. Germline lookup yields CDR1 LGHNA and CDR2 YNFKEQ. There are 16 residues in the CDR3.

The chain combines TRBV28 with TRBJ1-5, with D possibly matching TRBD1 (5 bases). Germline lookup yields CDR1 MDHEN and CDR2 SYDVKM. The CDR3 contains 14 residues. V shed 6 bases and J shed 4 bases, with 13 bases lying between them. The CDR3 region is CASSQGAENQPQHF. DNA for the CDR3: TGTGCCAGCAGCCAAGGGGCAGAGAATCAGCCCCAGCATTTT.

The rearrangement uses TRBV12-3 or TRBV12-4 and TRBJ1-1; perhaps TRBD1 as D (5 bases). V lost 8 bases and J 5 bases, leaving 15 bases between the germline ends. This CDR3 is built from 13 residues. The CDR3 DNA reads TGTGCCAGCGAAGAGGCAGGGAGTACTGAAGCTTTCTTT. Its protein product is CASEEAGSTEAFF.

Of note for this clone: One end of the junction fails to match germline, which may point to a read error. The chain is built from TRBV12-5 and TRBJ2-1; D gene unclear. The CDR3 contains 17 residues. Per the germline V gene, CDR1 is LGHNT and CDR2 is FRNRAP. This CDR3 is CASGLPPQYGSDNEQFF. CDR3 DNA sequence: TGTGCTAGTGGTTTGCCTCCCCAGTATGGCTCCGACAATGAGCAGTTCTTC.

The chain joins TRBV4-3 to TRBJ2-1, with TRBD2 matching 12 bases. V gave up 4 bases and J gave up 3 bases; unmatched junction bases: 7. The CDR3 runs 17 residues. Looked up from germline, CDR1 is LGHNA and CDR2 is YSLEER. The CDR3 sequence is CASSRGTSGFGYNEQFF. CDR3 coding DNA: TGCGCCAGCAGCCGAGGGACTAGCGGGTTCGGCTACAATGAGCAGTTCTTC.

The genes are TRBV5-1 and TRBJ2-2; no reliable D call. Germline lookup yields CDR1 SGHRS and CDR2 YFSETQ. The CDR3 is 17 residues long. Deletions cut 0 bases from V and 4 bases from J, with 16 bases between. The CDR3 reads CASSLGAVLTTTGELFF. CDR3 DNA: TGCGCCAGCAGCTTGGGGGCTGTACTTACTACCACCGGGGAGCTGTTTTTT. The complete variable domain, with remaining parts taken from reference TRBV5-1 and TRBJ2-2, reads KAGVTQTPRYLIKTRGQQVTLSCSPISGHRSVSWYQQTPGQGLQFLFEYFSETQRNKGNFPGRFSGRQFSNSRSEMNVSTLELGDSALYLCASSLGAVLTTTGELFFGEGSRLTVL.

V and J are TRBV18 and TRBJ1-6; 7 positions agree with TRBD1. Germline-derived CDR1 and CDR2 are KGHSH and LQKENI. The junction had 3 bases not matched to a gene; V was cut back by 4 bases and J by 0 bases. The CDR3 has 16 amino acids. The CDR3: CASSRQGSSYNSPLHF. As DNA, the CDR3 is TGTGCCAGCTCACGACAGGGTTCCTCCTATAATTCACCCCTCCACTTT.

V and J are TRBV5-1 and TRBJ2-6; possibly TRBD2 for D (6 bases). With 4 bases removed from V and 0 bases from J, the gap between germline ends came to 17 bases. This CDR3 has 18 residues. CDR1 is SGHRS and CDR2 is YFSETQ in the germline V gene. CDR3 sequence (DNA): TGCGCCAGCAGCCCGATGGGCGGGGCGAGCTCTGGGGCCAACGTCCTGACTTTC. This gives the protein CASSPMGGASSGANVLTF.

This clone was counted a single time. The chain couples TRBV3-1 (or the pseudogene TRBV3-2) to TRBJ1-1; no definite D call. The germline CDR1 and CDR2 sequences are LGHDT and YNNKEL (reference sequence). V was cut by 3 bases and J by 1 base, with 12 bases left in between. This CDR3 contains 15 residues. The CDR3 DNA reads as TGTGCCAGCAGCCAGGGCGGAATAAGGAACACTGAAGCTTTCTTT. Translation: CASSQGGIRNTEAFF.

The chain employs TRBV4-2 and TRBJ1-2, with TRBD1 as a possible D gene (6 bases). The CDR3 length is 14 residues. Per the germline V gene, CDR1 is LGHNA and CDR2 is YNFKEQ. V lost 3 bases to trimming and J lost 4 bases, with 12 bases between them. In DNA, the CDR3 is TGTGCCAGCAGCCAGGGATGGACAGCCTATGGCTACACCTTC. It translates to CASSQGWTAYGYTF.

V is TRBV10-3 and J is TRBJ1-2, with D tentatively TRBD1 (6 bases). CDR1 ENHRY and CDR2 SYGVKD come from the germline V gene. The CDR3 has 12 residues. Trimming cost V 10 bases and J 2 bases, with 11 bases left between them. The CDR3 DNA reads TGTGCCACAGGGGACCGGAACTATGGCTACACCTTC. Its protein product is CATGDRNYGYTF.